One and the same sample provided the 24 T cell receptor beta chains below, sequenced in a study of shared clonotypes between healthy human individuals. The repertoire was sequenced with immunoSEQ multiplex PCR; TCRdb's copy has only in-frame clones and lacks some. The repertoire holds roughly 2.6 million clones, with around nine tenths as singletons. Sequencing input: naive CD4+ T cells sorted from blood. Subset reported: CD45RA+ positively selected. The receptors stem from a man aged 18 to 29 in good health.

Concerning this clone: Other DNA sequences in the sample encode the same CDR3. The gene calls are TRBV10-1 and TRBJ2-7, with 10 bases that match TRBD1. With 3 bases clipped from V and 0 bases from J, the junction kept 2 bases outside the gene matches. Germline CDR1 and CDR2: WNHNN and SYGVQD (reference sequence). The CDR3 runs to 15 residues. The CDR3 is CASSEGTGASYEQYF. The DNA of the CDR3 is TGCGCCAGCAGTGAAGGGACAGGGGCCTCCTACGAGCAGTACTTC.

Concerning this clone: The same CDR3 arises from other DNA sequences in this sample as well. The chain is built from TRBV6-6 and TRBJ2-5, with a tentative D call TRBD1 (6 bases). CDR1 MNHNY and CDR2 SVGAGI come from the germline V gene (reference sequence). The CDR3 spans 13 residues. V dropped 4 bases and J dropped 2 bases, with 8 bases sitting between them. This CDR3 reads CASSLGGQETQYF. CDR3 nucleotide sequence: TGTGCCAGCAGTTTAGGGGGACAAGAGACCCAGTACTTC.

V and J are TRBV14 and TRBJ2-5; D might be TRBD1 or TRBD2, each matching 5 bases. The V end was cut by 4 bases, the J end by 6 bases, with 9 bases between. The CDR3 loop spans 12 amino acids. CDR1 is SGHDN, CDR2 FVKESK, per germline. The CDR3 DNA follows: TGTGCCAGCAGCCCAATGGGACAGACCCAGTACTTC. Protein: CASSPMGQTQYF. The full variable domain, in which reference TRBV14 and TRBJ2-5 provide the parts outside the CDR3, is EAGVTQFPSHSVIEKGQTVTLRCDPISGHDNLYWYRRVMGKEIKFLLHFVKESKQDESGMPNNRFLAERTGGTYSTLKVQPAELEDSGVYFCASSPMGQTQYFGPGTRLLVL.

The count of this clone is one. The chain employs TRBV18 and TRBJ2-7, with D possibly being TRBD2 (6 bases). From germline, CDR1 is KGHSH and CDR2 LQKENI. This CDR3 has 15 residues. The ends were cut back, 1 base at V and 6 bases at J, with 16 bases in the middle. Here the CDR3 reads CASSPLGTSGAEQYF. DNA of the CDR3: TGTGCCAGCTCACCACTCGGGACTTCTGGAGCCGAGCAGTACTTC.

The V call is TRBV5-1, the J call TRBJ1-1; 8 nucleotides align to TRBD1. The CDR3 runs 17 residues. CDR1 is SGHRS and CDR2 is YFSETQ in the germline V gene. The V gene end was trimmed by 5 bases and the J gene end by 1 base; junction bases not matched to a gene: 13. The CDR3 region is CASRPQNAGTGNTEAFF. CDR3 in DNA: TGCGCCAGCAGGCCTCAAAACGCCGGGACAGGGAACACTGAAGCTTTCTTT.

As regards this clone: Other DNA sequences from this sample encode an identical CDR3 as well. The chain uses TRBV7-9 and TRBJ2-3; D remains unclear. Per germline, CDR1 SEHNR and CDR2 FQNEAQ (reference sequence). V was pared by 0 bases and J by 4 bases, with 5 bases between. CDR3 length: 13 residues. CDR3 sequence (DNA): TGTGCCAGCAGCTTAGCCGGTGCAGATACGCAGTATTTT. Translating it yields CASSLAGADTQYF.

CDR3 in DNA: TGTGCCAGCAGCTTAGGTATAGCGGGGGGGCCAGAGACCCAGTACTTC. The encoded protein is CASSLGIAGGPETQYF. The rearrangement uses TRBV11-2 and TRBJ2-5; 11 bases match TRBD2. J gave up 4 bases and V 1 base, and 5 bases lay outside the gene matches. Looked up from germline, CDR1 is SGHAT and CDR2 is FQNNGV. The CDR3 loop spans 16 amino acids.

This clone was seen more than once but under ten times. Other DNA sequences in this specimen translate into the identical CDR3. The chain is built from TRBV19 and TRBJ1-1; D ambiguous. Deletions cut 4 bases from V and 1 base from J, with 7 bases between. This CDR3 spans 13 amino acids. Germline-derived CDR1 and CDR2 are LNHDA and SQIVND (reference sequence). CDR3 in DNA: TGTGCCAGTAGTACAACCGCGAACACTGAAGCTTTCTTT. Translated: CASSTTANTEAFF.

The chain has TRBV14 and TRBJ1-1; 7 positions match TRBD1. Looked up from germline, CDR1 is SGHDN and CDR2 is FVKESK. V was pared by 1 base and J by 11 bases, with 13 bases of the junction left unmatched. This CDR3 comprises 15 residues. The CDR3 region is CASSQVQGVGVRAFF. The CDR3 bases are TGTGCCAGCAGCCAAGTCCAGGGGGTTGGAGTGAGGGCTTTCTTT.

The CDR3 DNA sequence: TGTGCCAGCTCCCTGGGACAGGCCTTCTCCTACGAGCAGTACTTC. Residues: CASSLGQAFSYEQYF. The chain has TRBV18 and TRBJ2-7, with TRBD1 matching 8 bases. The germline V gene has CDR1 KGHSH and CDR2 LQKENI. The CDR3 sequence is 15 residues long. V was pared by 6 bases and J by 0 bases, with 7 bases of the junction left unmatched.

The chain couples TRBV5-3 to TRBJ2-4; D is unresolved. TRBV5-3 is an ORF, and what it does is uncertain. Trimming removed 0 bases from V and 6 bases from J, with 10 bases in between. CDR3 size: 14 residues. CDR3 sequence (DNA): TGTGCCAGAAGCTTGGCAAGGAACAGAAACATTCAGTACTTC. This translates into CARSLARNRNIQYF.

The rearrangement uses TRBV6-6 and TRBJ1-3; a possible D gene is TRBD1 (6 bases). This CDR3 spans 15 amino acids. The ends were cut back, 7 bases at V and 1 base at J, with 14 bases in the middle. CDR1 MNHNY and CDR2 SVGAGI come from the germline V gene (reference sequence). This CDR3 is CASKTAGASGNTIYF. In nucleotides, the CDR3 is TGTGCCAGCAAAACCGCGGGGGCGTCTGGAAACACCATATATTTT.

The chain links TRBV18 to TRBJ2-1; TRBD2 matches at 12 bases. V dropped 1 base and J dropped 4; count of bases not matched to a gene: 8. The CDR3 loop spans 18 amino acids. CDR1 is KGHSH, CDR2 LQKENI, per germline. CDR3 sequence reads: CASSPRVLAGGYYNEQFF. The CDR3, as DNA: TGTGCCAGCTCACCACGCGTACTAGCGGGAGGATATTACAATGAGCAGTTCTTC.

The chain is built from TRBV6-5 and TRBJ2-5; 7 bases agree with TRBD2. V was pared by 8 bases and J by 1 base, with 7 bases of the junction left unmatched. Germline V gene sequence: CDR1 MNHEY, CDR2 SVGAGI. CDR3 length: 14 residues. The DNA of the CDR3 is TGTGCCAGCGGGGGGGGAGGGCTCCAAGAGACCCAGTACTTC. It is translated as CASGGGGLQETQYF.

The V and J genes are TRBV19 and TRBJ1-1; D is undetermined. Germline V CDR1 and CDR2: LNHDA, SQIVND (reference sequence). This CDR3 is built from 13 residues. V was pared by 5 bases and J by 0 bases, with 7 bases between. CDR3 DNA sequence: TGTGCCAGTAGTGTCGGCCTGAACACTGAAGCTTTCTTT. Translation gives CASSVGLNTEAFF.

The V and J genes are TRBV9 and TRBJ2-1, with 9 bases identical to TRBD2. This CDR3 is 19 amino acids long. V was pared by 4 bases and J by 4 bases, with 18 bases of the junction left unmatched. Germline-derived CDR1 and CDR2 are SGDLS and YYNGEE. CDR3 bases: TGTGCCAGCAGCCCCCAAGGTAGCGGGAGCTTACCACGTTACAATGAGCAGTTCTTC. This codes for CASSPQGSGSLPRYNEQFF.

The rearrangement joins TRBV5-1 to TRBJ2-2, with D possibly being TRBD1 or TRBD2 (5 bases each). V lost 1 base and J 3 bases, leaving 13 bases between the germline ends. Germline V gives CDR1 SGHRS, CDR2 YFSETQ. This CDR3 has 16 amino acids. CDR3 loop: CASSLQWDRDTGELFF. The CDR3 bases are TGCGCCAGCAGCTTGCAATGGGACCGAGACACCGGGGAGCTGTTTTTT.

This chain links TRBV9 with TRBJ1-1, with D possibly being TRBD1 (6 bases). Trimming cost V 4 bases and J 3 bases, with 10 bases left between them. Germline loops: CDR1 SGDLS, CDR2 YYNGEE. The CDR3 totals 13 residues. Here the CDR3 DNA reads TGTGCCAGCAGCAAACAGGGTTACACTGAAGCTTTCTTT. It specifies CASSKQGYTEAFF.

V gene TRBV5-6 combines with J gene TRBJ2-3; D is ambiguous. Trimming took off 0 bases at V and 2 bases at J, with 7 bases between the two ends. Germline V gene data show CDR1 as SGHDT and CDR2 as YYEEEE. The CDR3 has 14 residues. The CDR3, as DNA: TGTGCCAGCAGCTTGGCTCGTACCACAGATACGCAGTATTTT. Protein product: CASSLARTTDTQYF.

The CDR3 bases are TGCGCCAGCAGTGAAGGAGGGACGGAGACCCAGTACTTC. Encoded protein: CASSEGGTETQYF. The genes are TRBV10-2 and TRBJ2-5; D may be TRBD2 (6 bases). Trimming left V 3 bases short and J 5 bases short, with 10 bases between. There are 13 residues in the CDR3. Germline lookup yields CDR1 WSHSY and CDR2 SAAADI.

This sequence joins TRBV11-2 and TRBJ2-7; 9 bases fit TRBD2. V lost 0 bases, J lost 4 bases, and 7 bases stayed unmatched. The germline V gene has CDR1 SGHAT and CDR2 FQNNGV. This CDR3 is built from 16 residues. DNA of the CDR3: TGTGCCAGCAGCTTAGAGGGAGTTAGCGGGGGTTACGAGCAGTACTTC. This encodes CASSLEGVSGGYEQYF. Variable domain in full (rest from reference TRBV11-2 and TRBJ2-7): EAGVAQSPRYKIIEKRQSVAFWCNPISGHATLYWYQQILGQGPKLLIQFQNNGVVDDSQLPKDRFSAERLKGVDSTLKIQPAKLEDSAVYLCASSLEGVSGGYEQYFGPGTRLTVT.

J is TRBJ1-1 and V is TRBV28, with D hard to call. Trimming removed 7 bases at V and 0 bases at J, with 6 bases between. Germline-derived CDR1 and CDR2 are MDHEN and SYDVKM. The CDR3 is 12 amino acids. CDR3 sequence reads: CASKEVNTEAFF. The CDR3 nucleotides read TGTGCCAGCAAGGAAGTGAACACTGAAGCTTTCTTT.

This sequence joins TRBV27 and TRBJ2-7; D is possibly TRBD1 (5 bases). The CDR3 spans 11 residues. V was cut by 6 bases and J by 5 bases, with 8 bases left in between. Germline assignment: CDR1 MNHEY and CDR2 SMNVEV (reference sequence). This CDR3 reads CASRGVDEQYF. CDR3 coding DNA: TGTGCCAGCAGAGGGGTGGACGAGCAGTACTTC.

This clone was observed a handful of times. The chain employs TRBV7-2 and TRBJ1-2; possible D gene TRBD1, 5 bases. The CDR3 totals 12 residues. The V and J ends lost 5 bases and 10 bases respectively, with 14 bases between them. The germline V gene has CDR1 SGHTA and CDR2 FQGNSA. The CDR3 DNA follows: TGTGCCAGCAGCATCCACCAACAGGCCTACACCTTC. Translated, it gives CASSIHQQAYTF.